The 29 T cell receptor beta chains below all came from one sample that was sequenced in a study of CD8 T cells in ankylosing spondylitis (dated 2017 in TCRdb). The receptor library was made with 5' RACE. The reads were generated on an Illumina HiSeq 2500. TCRdb cleaned the public reads at Q25 with fastp, built clones with MiXCR and kept in-frame beta chains. When rows share a CDR3 protein, they turn into one entry using the most common DNA and genes. The sample table shows 150,000 to 200,000 distinct CDR3 sequences, and around 17% are seen once. About 8.3% of the sample goes to the ten largest clones. Specimen: blood, either unsorted or a sorted T cell fraction (not recorded which). All receptors come from a male donor with ankylosing spondylitis or in good health (not recorded which).

This chain connects TRBV11-2 to TRBJ1-1; tentative D call: TRBD1 (5 bases). This CDR3 contains 18 residues. Per germline, CDR1 SGHAT and CDR2 FQNNGV. Trimming cost V 5 bases and J 5 bases, with 27 bases left between them. The CDR3 reads CASSLTPGPRKERTEAFF. CDR3 in DNA: TGTGCCAGCAGCCTAACCCCGGGACCGCGGAAGGAGAGGACTGAAGCTTTCTTT.

This clonotype was detected ten times or more. The chain uses TRBV5-1 and TRBJ2-4; no firm D call. The V end was cut by 4 bases, the J end by 2 bases, with 13 bases between. CDR3 size: 15 residues. Looked up from germline, CDR1 is SGHRS and CDR2 is YFSETQ. The CDR3 region is CASSLGSLTKNIQYF. CDR3 in DNA: TGCGCCAGCAGCCTGGGATCGCTAACCAAAAACATTCAGTACTTC.

The chain couples TRBV12-2 to TRBJ1-1; the table's D call, TRBD1, was not checked against the DNA. TRBV12-2 is flagged as a pseudogene. CDR3 length equals 16 residues. The CDR3 DNA is TGTGCAAGTCGCCACGACAGGGTAAAAGACAACACTGAAGCTTTCTTT. Amino acids: CASRHDRVKDNTEAFF.

This chain links TRBV28 with TRBJ2-7, with a tentative D call TRBD2 (6 bases). Germline CDR1 MDHEN, CDR2 SYDVKM. The length of the CDR3 is 17 residues. V was trimmed by 1 base and J by 2 bases, leaving 18 bases between them. The CDR3 bases are TGTGCCAGCAGTTTATACCGGCGGAGGGGAAATCCCTACGAGCAGTACTTC. Its protein is CASSLYRRRGNPYEQYF. The variable domain in full, with the rest retrieved from reference TRBV28 and TRBJ2-7, is DVKVTQSSRYLVKRTGEKVFLECVQDMDHENMFWYRQDPGLGLRLIYFSYDVKMKEKGDIPEGYSVSREKKERFSLILESASTNQTSMYLCASSLYRRRGNPYEQYFGPGTRLTVT.

This clonotype has a count of ten or more. CDR3 amino acids: CASSPIGGTDTQYF. The CDR3 bases are TGTGCCAGCAGCCCGATAGGCGGCACAGATACGCAGTATTTT. The chain links TRBV14 to TRBJ2-3; no definite D call. This CDR3 has 14 residues. CDR1 and CDR2 (germline): SGHDN, FVKESK. V lost 4 bases and J 1 base, leaving 9 bases between the germline ends.

Many counts were recorded for this clonotype. The chain combines TRBV2 with TRBJ2-5; 14 bases are shared with TRBD2. Germline values: CDR1 SNHLY, CDR2 FYNNEI. The junction had 5 bases not matched to a gene; V was cut back by 5 bases and J by 0 bases. This CDR3 is built from 17 residues. The CDR3: CASSSGTSGRYQETQYF. The CDR3 DNA reads TGTGCCAGCAGTTCCGGGACTAGCGGGAGATACCAAGAGACCCAGTACTTC.

There are many counts of this clonotype. The gene calls are TRBV6-5 and TRBJ2-5; tentatively, D is TRBD1 (6 bases). CDR3 size: 14 residues. V dropped 0 bases and J dropped 3 bases, with 8 bases sitting between them. Germline V gene lookup returns CDR1 MNHEY and CDR2 SVGAGI. This CDR3 is CASSYSGGEETQYF. CDR3 bases: TGTGCCAGCAGTTACTCAGGGGGAGAAGAGACCCAGTACTTC.

The gene calls are TRBV4-1 and TRBJ2-3; 8 nucleotides line up with TRBD2. CDR1 and CDR2 (germline): MGHRA, YSYEKL. With 7 bases clipped from V and 2 bases from J, the junction kept 5 bases outside the gene matches. The CDR3 is made up of 14 amino acids. CDR3: CASKEREITDTQYF. The CDR3, as DNA: TGCGCCAGCAAAGAGCGGGAGATCACAGATACGCAGTATTTT.

This clonotype was found many times. The CDR3 here is CASSQGHEQFF. Written as DNA, the CDR3 is TGCGCCAGCAGCCAGGGCCATGAGCAGTTCTTC. The chain uses TRBV5-1 and TRBJ2-1; the D gene is possibly TRBD1 (5 bases). Between the trimmed V and J ends, which lost 4 bases and 8 bases, there was a span of 7 bases. Germline CDR1 is SGHRS and CDR2 is YFSETQ. The CDR3 totals 11 residues.

This sequence joins TRBV12-3 or TRBV12-4 and TRBJ2-1; no clear D gene. CDR3 size: 12 residues. V lost 1 base and J 6 bases, leaving 4 bases between the germline ends. This CDR3 reads CASSLEFNEQFF. DNA of the CDR3: TGTGCCAGCAGTTTAGAATTCAATGAGCAGTTCTTC.

In this sample, this clonotype turned up many times. J is TRBJ2-3 and V is TRBV27; a weak D match, TRBD2 (7 bases). The CDR3 consists of 15 residues. Germline V CDR1 and CDR2: MNHEY, SMNVEV (reference sequence). V shed 7 bases and J shed 6 bases, with 20 bases lying between them. This CDR3 is CASIPRAGAKDTQYF. For the CDR3, the DNA is TGTGCCAGCATTCCCCGGGCGGGGGCTAAGGATACGCAGTATTTT.

This clonotype was seen only a few times. The V gene is TRBV20-1, the J gene TRBJ1-5; TRBD1 agrees at 11 bases. Trimming took 7 bases from V and 2 from J; bases not matched to a gene: 1. In germline, CDR1 is DFQATT, CDR2 SNEGSKA (reference sequence). The length of the CDR3 is 13 residues. The CDR3 nucleotides are TGCAGTGGGACAGGGGGCGGCAATCAGCCCCAGCATTTT. Translated, it gives CSGTGGGNQPQHF.

This clonotype was seen a single time. Germline and junction disagree at one end, which may indicate a read error. The chain employs TRBV12-5 and TRBJ2-7; D remains unclear. CDR3 size: 15 residues. Germline CDR1 LGHNT, CDR2 FRNRAP. The CDR3 DNA reads TGTGCTAGTGGCATCGACAATCGGTTCCTCTACGCGCAGTACTTC. Protein product: CASGIDNRFLYAQYF.

In this sample, this clonotype turned up many times. The chain couples TRBV12-3 or TRBV12-4 to TRBJ2-1; either TRBD1 or TRBD2 may fit D (6 bases each). The CDR3 length is 16 residues. V was pared by 4 bases and J by 2 bases, with 15 bases between. The CDR3 here is CASSSAGGLTYNEQFF. The CDR3 region has the DNA TGTGCCAGCAGTTCCGCCGGGGGCTTAACCTACAATGAGCAGTTCTTC.

The chain carries TRBV13 and TRBJ1-6; D not resolved. The CDR3 length is 15 residues. Germline CDR1 reads PRHDT; CDR2 reads FYEKMQ (reference sequence). V lost 1 base and J 9 bases, leaving 13 bases between the germline ends. CDR3 sequence reads: CASSLALGRRSPLHF. CDR3 in DNA: TGTGCCAGCAGCTTAGCCCTCGGCAGGCGTTCACCCCTCCACTTT.

This clonotype was seen only a few times. J is TRBJ2-1 and V is TRBV5-1; tentative D call: TRBD2 (7 bases). The CDR3 contains 16 residues. From germline, CDR1 is SGHRS and CDR2 YFSETQ. Trimming removed 0 bases from V and 1 base from J, with 11 bases in between. The DNA of the CDR3 is TGCGCCAGCAGCTTGGAAGGGGGGGGTTCCTACAATGAGCAGTTCTTC. Amino acid sequence: CASSLEGGGSYNEQFF. Based on the CDR3 plus reference TRBV5-1 and TRBJ2-1, the full variable domain is KAGVTQTPRYLIKTRGQQVTLSCSPISGHRSVSWYQQTPGQGLQFLFEYFSETQRNKGNFPGRFSGRQFSNSRSEMNVSTLELGDSALYLCASSLEGGGSYNEQFFGPGTRLTVL.

This clonotype was observed a few times. A read error is possible here, since a much larger clone lies one base away. The genes are TRBV10-2 and TRBJ1-5, with 7 bases fitting TRBD1. The CDR3 runs to 14 residues. CDR1 is WSHSY and CDR2 is SAAADI in the germline V gene. Trimming removed 4 bases from V and 6 bases from J; junction bases left unmatched: 6. The CDR3 sequence: CASSAGRGTQPQHF. Here the CDR3 DNA reads TGCGCCAGCAGTGCTGGCAGGGGGACTCAGCCCCAGCATTTT.

This clonotype was recorded at least ten times. The chain uses TRBV12-3 or TRBV12-4 and TRBJ1-5, with D possibly matching TRBD1 (6 bases). The CDR3 spans 14 residues. The V and J ends lost 6 bases and 11 bases respectively, with 20 bases between them. The CDR3 DNA sequence: TGTGCCAGCAGCCAAGGGACACCCCTGGGGTCCCAGCATTTT. This encodes CASSQGTPLGSQHF.

Only a few counts were recorded for this clonotype. The chain is built from TRBV4-1 and TRBJ1-4; tentative D call: TRBD1 (5 bases). This CDR3 is 14 amino acids long. Germline V gene data show CDR1 as MGHRA and CDR2 as YSYEKL. V was clipped by 4 bases and J by 4 bases, with 10 bases between them. CDR3 region: CASSLVQGNEKLFF. CDR3 in DNA: TGCGCCAGCAGCCTCGTTCAGGGTAATGAAAAACTGTTTTTT.

The CDR3 region has the DNA TGTGCCAGCAGTAAGATGGGTGGAGGAGGGCGAAATCAGCCCCAGCATTTT. This gives the protein CASSKMGGGGRNQPQHF. The chain uses TRBV27 and TRBJ1-5; no reliable D call. This CDR3 is built from 17 residues. Germline V gene data show CDR1 as MNHEY and CDR2 as SMNVEV (reference sequence). Between the trimmed V and J ends, which lost 5 bases and 4 bases, there was a span of 21 bases.

Many counts were recorded for this clonotype. This rearrangement joins TRBV20-1 to TRBJ2-5; 7 nucleotides match TRBD1. In germline, CDR1 is DFQATT, CDR2 SNEGSKA (reference sequence). The CDR3 extends over 15 amino acids. Trimming cost V 0 bases and J 3 bases; bases outside gene matches: 7. DNA of the CDR3: TGCAGTGCTAGAGATATTAGGGACAGCAAAGAGACCCAGTACTTC. It codes for CSARDIRDSKETQYF.

This clonotype has only a few counts. CDR3: CASSEGRDSYGYTF. The DNA of the CDR3 is TGTGCCAGCAGTGAAGGAAGGGACAGCTATGGCTACACCTTC. V gene TRBV2 combines with J gene TRBJ1-2; the match to TRBD1 covers 7 bases. This CDR3 is 14 amino acids long. Per germline, CDR1 SNHLY and CDR2 FYNNEI. With 1 base clipped from V and 4 bases from J, the junction kept 3 bases outside the gene matches.

Notes on this clonotype: At one of its ends the junction is not consistent with the germline gene, which may arise from a read error. The rearrangement joins TRBV24-1 to TRBJ2-3; TRBD2 aligns across 10 bases. Germline CDR1 and CDR2: KGHDR and SFDVKD. The CDR3 covers 19 residues. The CDR3 DNA is TGTGTCACCAGTGATTTAAGAAGGCTAGCGGGAGTTCTGACAGATACGCAGTATTTT. This gives the protein CVTSDLRRLAGVLTDTQYF.

This clonotype has just a few counts. The chain carries TRBV10-3 and TRBJ2-5, with TRBD2 as a possible D gene (7 bases). The V gene's germline CDR1 is ENHRY and CDR2 SYGVKD. CDR3 length: 14 amino acids. V was clipped by 3 bases and J by 5 bases, with 13 bases between them. The CDR3 DNA reads as TGTGCCATCAGTGAAGGGGGGGTCCCGGAGACCCAGTACTTC. This sequence encodes CAISEGGVPETQYF.

The chain uses TRBV7-9 and TRBJ2-5; possible D gene TRBD1, 5 bases. CDR3 size: 15 residues. V lost 5 bases and J 2 bases, leaving 15 bases between the germline ends. CDR1 and CDR2 from the germline V gene are SEHNR and FQNEAQ (reference sequence). CDR3 amino acids: CASSPNRLGQETQYF. In DNA form, the CDR3 reads TGTGCCAGCAGCCCGAACAGGCTGGGGCAAGAGACCCAGTACTTC.

This clonotype was counted only a few times. V gene TRBV19 combines with J gene TRBJ1-2, with 10 bases fitting TRBD1. From germline, CDR1 is LNHDA and CDR2 SQIVND (reference sequence). V lost 5 bases, J lost 2 bases, and 5 bases stayed unmatched. This CDR3 is built from 15 residues. The CDR3 sequence is CASSHDRGLNYGYTF. CDR3 in DNA: TGTGCCAGTAGTCACGACAGGGGGCTGAACTATGGCTACACCTTC.

The chain joins TRBV5-6 to TRBJ1-1; maybe TRBD1 (5 bases). V dropped 0 bases and J dropped 4 bases, with 13 bases sitting between them. Germline V gene lookup returns CDR1 SGHDT and CDR2 YYEEEE. This CDR3 contains 15 residues. The CDR3 is CASSLVTGGSTEAFF. Here the CDR3 DNA reads TGTGCCAGCAGCTTGGTTACAGGAGGGTCCACTGAAGCTTTCTTT.

This clonotype was recorded a few times. V is TRBV29-1 and J is TRBJ1-2, with TRBD1 as a possible D gene (5 bases). Germline CDR1 SQVTM, CDR2 ANQGSEA. The CDR3 spans 12 residues. V dropped 3 bases and J dropped 8 bases, with 13 bases sitting between them. The CDR3 bases are TGCAGCGTTGAGAAAGGGGAGGGAGGCTACACCTTC. Translation gives CSVEKGEGGYTF.

The rearrangement uses TRBV12-3 or TRBV12-4 and TRBJ1-4, with D possibly being TRBD1 (5 bases). Trimming took off 3 bases at V and 10 bases at J, with 12 bases between the two ends. CDR3 length: 13 amino acids. CDR3 sequence: CASSLSPGGKLFF. Here the CDR3 DNA reads TGTGCCAGCAGTTTGTCTCCGGGGGGAAAACTGTTTTTT.